This T cell receptor beta chain was found in a study of regulatory T cells in long-lasting Graves disease. Described time point: persistent/refractory GD, antithyroid drugs over 5 years with positive TRAb. From PBMCs, RNA was extracted and then used to make the TCR library. One endocrinology department in Xi'an, China, was where patients came from. Notes on this clonotype: Its target is not known. A much larger clone is a single base away; this may be a read error.

Trimming removed 4 bases from V and 5 bases from J, with 18 bases in between. Per germline, CDR1 SGDLS and CDR2 YYNGEE. The CDR3 has 15 residues. Assembly of TCR beta libraries relied on iRepertoire HTBI primers together with Arm-PCR of CDR3 regions. TCRdb analysed the multiplex PCR reads with MiXCR anew, one entry per CDR3 protein. The sample lists fewer than 400,000 distinct CDR3 sequences, 15% to 20% occurring once. Study observations and caveats: Thyroid tissue was not studied; only peripheral blood was. With approximately 2,800 shared public clonotypes, persistent patients exceeded new patients, who shared more than 900.

The sequenced sample was peripheral blood mononuclear cells (PBMCs), obtained when the disease was refractory, from a patient treated with antithyroid drugs. The chain combines TRBV9 with TRBJ2-5; D may be TRBD1 or TRBD2 (5 bases each). This TCR derives from a female donor with Graves disease. CDR3 in DNA: TGTGCCAGCAGCCCTCGGGGCAGTGTGTTGGAGACCCAGTACTTC. Amino acid sequence: CASSPRGSVLETQYF.